This TCR beta chain was captured by sequencing in a study of T-cell memory formation after mild COVID-19. CDR1 is SGHTA, CDR2 FQGNSA, per germline. The ends were cut back, 4 bases at V and 7 bases at J, with 14 bases in the middle. CDR3 size: 14 residues. TCRdb reprocessed the 5' RACE reads with MiXCR, giving one entry per CDR3 protein. The table has roughly 510,000 distinct CDR3 sequences, about 18% seen once. Sequenced: PBMCs or a T cell subset sorted from them (not recorded which). The receptor was isolated from an adult woman who had mild COVID-19 (a few samples of this study predate the infection). Cell type and time point are not known. The chain links TRBV7-2 to TRBJ2-4; D is uncertain. The CDR3 bases are TGTGCCAGCAGCTCTTCCGACGGTGGGAACATTCAGTACTTC. It yields the protein CASSSSDGGNIQYF. Filled out from reference TRBV7-2 and TRBJ2-4, the complete variable domain reads GAGVSQSPSNKVTEKGKDVELRCDPISGHTALYWYRQSLGQGLEFLIYFQGNSAPDKSGLPSDRFSAERTGGSVSTLTIQRTQQEDSAVYLCASSSSDGGNIQYFGAGTRLSVL.